The 15 T cell receptor gamma chains below come from one sample, sequenced in a study of human gamma delta and Vdelta1 T cells. Their antigen targets remain unknown. TCRdb redid the clone calls on the PCR reads with CATT. The sample holds 5,100 or so gamma-chain clones, about 31% seen once. Material for sequencing was Vdelta1 gamma-delta T cells from blood grown in culture (DOT cells). The receptor set was obtained from a human donor in good health.

By its share, this clone is medium-sized. This chain joins TRGV10 and TRGJ1 or TRGJ2. TRGV10 is marked as an open reading frame, function uncertain. V shed 8 bases, J shed 5 bases, and the junction held 16 bases outside the gene matches. The CDR3 spans 15 residues. CDR3 nucleotide sequence: TGTGCTGCGTGGGATTATGCCCCCCGCGATTATAAGAAACTCTTT. Its protein product is CAAWDYAPRDYKKLF.

Within the sample, this clone is medium-sized. The rearrangement links TRGV5 to TRGJ1 or TRGJ2. The CDR3 has 15 residues. The germline gives CDR1 VINAFY, CDR2 YDVSNSKD. The junction had 8 bases not matched to a gene; V was cut back by 0 bases and J by 3 bases. The CDR3 bases are TGTGCCACCTGGGACAGGCCGAAAAGTTATTATAAGAAACTCTTT. Its protein is CATWDRPKSYYKKLF.

The chain couples TRGV3 to TRGJ1 or TRGJ2. The germline V gene encodes CDR1 VTNTFY and CDR2 YDVSTARD (reference sequence). The CDR3 sequence is 14 residues long. The ends lost 0 bases at V and 8 bases at J; junction bases unmatched: 10. Here the CDR3 DNA reads TGTGCCACCTGGGACAGGCCCCTCGCCCATAAGAAACTCTTT. Translating gives CATWDRPLAHKKLF.

This rearrangement joins TRGV4 to TRGJ1 or TRGJ2. The CDR3 has 13 amino acids. The V gene end was trimmed by 6 bases and the J gene end by 6 bases; junction bases not matched to a gene: 11. The germline gives CDR1 EGSTGY, CDR2 YDSYTSSV. CDR3 sequence reads: CATWNFGPYKKLF. CDR3 DNA: TGTGCCACCTGGAATTTCGGGCCTTATAAGAAACTCTTT.

V is TRGV5 and J is TRGJ1 or TRGJ2. This CDR3 spans 14 amino acids. With 0 bases clipped from V and 0 bases from J, the junction kept 2 bases outside the gene matches. The germline gives CDR1 VINAFY, CDR2 YDVSNSKD. The DNA of the CDR3 is TGTGCCACCTGGGACAGGGAGAATTATTATAAGAAACTCTTT. It specifies CATWDRENYYKKLF.

The rearrangement joins TRGV4 to TRGJP2. The CDR3 is made up of 15 amino acids. Germline lookup yields CDR1 EGSTGY and CDR2 YDSYTSSV. After removal of 4 bases from V and 5 bases from J, the junction contained 10 bases not matched to a gene. DNA of the CDR3: TGTGCCACCTGGGACGGGCCGGCCAGTGATTGGATCAAGACGTTT. Translation: CATWDGPASDWIKTF.

The V call is TRGV5, the J call TRGJ1 or TRGJ2. The CDR3 runs 13 residues. After removal of 4 bases from V and 3 bases from J, the junction contained 6 bases not matched to a gene. The germline CDR1 and CDR2 sequences are VINAFY and YDVSNSKD. As DNA, the CDR3 is TGTGCCACCTGGGAAAAGGTTTATTATAAGAAACTCTTT. Its translation: CATWEKVYYKKLF.

This clone occurred a few times. Being one base from a much bigger clone, this may be a read error. Different DNA sequences within this sample yield the same CDR3. The chain carries TRGV2 and TRGJ1 or TRGJ2. Trimming at V came to 0 bases and at J to 3 bases, leaving 2 bases not matched to a gene. Germline V gives CDR1 EGSNGY, CDR2 YDSYNSKV. The CDR3 contains 13 residues. CDR3 coding DNA: TGTGCCACCTGGGACGGGTCTTATTATAAGAAACTCTTT. This sequence encodes CATWDGSYYKKLF.

This clone was recorded only once. The chain employs TRGV10 and TRGJP1. TRGV10 is given ORF status, its function remaining uncertain. The CDR3 is 15 amino acids. J gave up 3 bases and V 8 bases, and 10 bases lay outside the gene matches. The CDR3 sequence is CAAWDFFPTGWFKIF. DNA of the CDR3: TGTGCTGCGTGGGATTTTTTCCCCACTGGTTGGTTCAAGATATTT.

This clone was seen only a few times. The J gene is TRGJ1 or TRGJ2, the V gene TRGV4. Trimming cost V 4 bases and J 12 bases; bases outside gene matches: 21. Looked up from germline, CDR1 is EGSTGY and CDR2 is YDSYTSSV. CDR3 size: 15 residues. The CDR3 nucleotides are TGTGCCACCTGGGACGGACTCCCTTTGGCGGTAAGGAAACTCTTT. It specifies CATWDGLPLAVRKLF.

The chain carries TRGV9 and TRGJ1 or TRGJ2. Looked up from germline, CDR1 is GITISATS and CDR2 is ISYDGTV (reference sequence). V trimming: 0 bases; J trimming: 1 base; junction bases outside the gene matches: 6. This CDR3 has 15 amino acids. This CDR3 reads CALWEVQGNYYKKLF. The CDR3, as DNA: TGTGCCTTGTGGGAGGTGCAGGGAAATTATTATAAGAAACTCTTT.

As to this clone: A read error may explain this, as a much larger clone is one base away. The V and J genes are TRGV2 and TRGJ1 or TRGJ2. The CDR3 loop spans 13 amino acids. Germline values: CDR1 EGSNGY, CDR2 YDSYNSKV. The CDR3 coding sequence is TGTGCCACCTGGGACGGGATATATTATAAGAATCTCTTT. Its translation: CATWDGIYYKNLF.

Concerning this clone: This may stem from a read error, because a much larger clone lies one nucleotide away. The chain carries TRGV3 and TRGJP2. The CDR3 spans 15 residues. Per germline, CDR1 VTNTFY and CDR2 YDVSTARD (reference sequence). CDR3 DNA: TGTGCCACCTGGGACACTAATAGTAGTGATTGGACCAAGACGTTT. Its protein is CATWDTNSSDWTKTF.

The sample holds a few counts of this clone. The chain has TRGV2 and TRGJ1 or TRGJ2. Germline CDR1 reads EGSNGY; CDR2 reads YDSYNSKV. Trimming cost V 2 bases and J 3 bases; bases outside gene matches: 4. This CDR3 has 13 residues. CDR3 bases: TGTGCCACCTGGGACGAGGGTTATTATAAGAAACTCTTT. This translates into CATWDEGYYKKLF.

The V call is TRGV4, the J call TRGJ1 or TRGJ2. Per the germline V gene, CDR1 is EGSTGY and CDR2 is YDSYTSSV. V gave up 4 bases and J gave up 2 bases; unmatched junction bases: 11. The CDR3 is made up of 15 amino acids. Written as DNA, the CDR3 is TGTGCCACCTGGGACGGGCCTTGGTATTATTATAAGAAACTCTTT. Translation gives CATWDGPWYYYKKLF.